Sequencing of this T cell receptor beta chain was carried out in a study of T cell changes during pregnancy in multiple sclerosis. Trimming shortened V by 4 bases and J by 9 bases, and 10 bases separated the two germline ends. CDR1 and CDR2 (germline): SGHRS, YFSETQ. The CDR3 is 11 amino acids. The method was immunoSEQ multiplex PCR; TCRdb's version includes in-frame clones alone and lacks a portion of them. The sample shows tens of thousands of clones, 80% to 95% of them seen only once. This rearrangement joins TRBV5-1 to TRBJ1-2; perhaps TRBD1 as D (6 bases). The sample here was CD4+ T cells from peripheral blood mononuclear cells, taken in the second trimester of pregnancy. The origin of this receptor is a female donor with multiple sclerosis, enrolled in a pregnancy study. CDR3 region: CASSGRDSYTF. In DNA form, the CDR3 reads TGCGCCAGCAGCGGCCGGGACAGCTACACCTTC.